The 9 T cell receptor beta chains listed next were all sequenced from one sample in a study of blood T cell repertoires in COVID-19. The protocol was immunoSEQ multiplex PCR, while the TCRdb copy is restricted to in-frame clones and leaves out a portion. The table has some 130,000 clones, about 85% seen once. Input material: peripheral blood. The receptors here all came from a human donor in a cohort sampled during active COVID-19.

The rearrangement links TRBV5-1 to TRBJ1-2; 7 bases match TRBD1. The CDR3 is 13 amino acids. From germline, CDR1 is SGHRS and CDR2 YFSETQ. The J segment lost 8 bases and the V segment lost 3 bases, leaving 7 bases of the junction unmatched. Here the CDR3 DNA reads TGCGCCAGCAGCTCCACCCGGGACAGAGGCTACACCTTC. Residues: CASSSTRDRGYTF.

The chain is built from TRBV6-5 and TRBJ2-5, with D uncertain. The CDR3 is 11 residues long. Germline CDR1 is MNHEY and CDR2 is SVGAGI. V shed 6 bases and J shed 5 bases, with 7 bases lying between them. CDR3 loop: CASRSGETQYF. CDR3 DNA sequence: TGTGCCAGCAGGTCGGGTGAGACCCAGTACTTC.

This rearrangement joins TRBV18 to TRBJ2-2; no clear D. Germline lookup yields CDR1 KGHSH and CDR2 LQKENI. The CDR3 has 15 amino acids. The V end was cut by 3 bases, the J end by 1 base, with 9 bases between. Here the CDR3 reads CASSPGFGNTGELFF. As DNA, the CDR3 is TGTGCCAGCTCACCTGGCTTTGGGAACACCGGGGAGCTGTTTTTT.

The chain joins TRBV5-5 to TRBJ1-6; the D is unclear. Trimming removed 2 bases from V and 9 bases from J, with 3 bases in between. Per the germline V gene, CDR1 is SGHKS and CDR2 is YYEKEE (reference sequence). The CDR3 totals 11 residues. The CDR3 DNA is TGTGCCAGCAGCTTCGGTTCACCCCTCCACTTT. Encoded protein: CASSFGSPLHF. Supplemented by reference TRBV5-5 and TRBJ1-6, the full variable domain reads DAGVTQSPTHLIKTRGQQVTLRCSPISGHKSVSWYQQVLGQGPQFIFQYYEKEERGRGNFPDRFSARQFPNYSSELNVNALLLGDSALYLCASSFGSPLHFGNGTRLTVT.

This clone came up once. This chain joins TRBV19 and TRBJ1-1, with TRBD1 identical over 9 bases. This CDR3 is 15 amino acids long. Germline loops: CDR1 LNHDA, CDR2 SQIVND (reference sequence). With 8 bases clipped from V and 3 bases from J, the junction kept 10 bases outside the gene matches. The CDR3, as DNA: TGTGCCAGTCTCAACCCCGGGACAGGGTACACTGAAGCTTTCTTT. It translates to CASLNPGTGYTEAFF.

The chain is built from TRBV25-1 and TRBJ2-2; 7 bases align to TRBD2. The J segment lost 4 bases and the V segment lost 2 bases, leaving 10 bases of the junction unmatched. Germline values: CDR1 MGHDK, CDR2 SYGVNS. This CDR3 contains 17 residues. This CDR3 reads CASSERRGRALTGELFF. CDR3 DNA: TGTGCCAGCAGTGAACGTCGGGGGAGGGCCCTCACCGGGGAGCTGTTTTTT.

The chain carries TRBV25-1 and TRBJ1-1; maybe TRBD1 (5 bases). Trimming stripped 3 bases from V and 6 bases from J, with 14 bases between. The germline CDR1 and CDR2 sequences are MGHDK and SYGVNS. The CDR3 is made up of 14 amino acids. The CDR3 sequence is CASSEAGPSAEAFF. The CDR3 bases are TGTGCCAGCAGTGAGGCGGGACCCTCGGCTGAAGCTTTCTTT.

The chain couples TRBV11-2 to TRBJ2-5, with D possibly being TRBD1 (6 bases). The CDR3 contains 14 residues. Per germline, CDR1 SGHAT and CDR2 FQNNGV. V lost 1 base and J lost 6, with 12 bases in between. CDR3 sequence reads: CASSLAGTFQTQYF. CDR3 nucleotide sequence: TGTGCCAGCAGCTTAGCCGGGACATTTCAGACCCAGTACTTC.

This sequence joins TRBV19 and TRBJ2-2; D call uncertain. The germline gives CDR1 LNHDA, CDR2 SQIVND (reference sequence). V was pared by 3 bases and J by 0 bases, with 8 bases between. CDR3 length equals 15 residues. CDR3: CASSIQVANTGELFF. CDR3 DNA: TGTGCCAGTAGTATTCAGGTCGCGAACACCGGGGAGCTGTTTTTT.